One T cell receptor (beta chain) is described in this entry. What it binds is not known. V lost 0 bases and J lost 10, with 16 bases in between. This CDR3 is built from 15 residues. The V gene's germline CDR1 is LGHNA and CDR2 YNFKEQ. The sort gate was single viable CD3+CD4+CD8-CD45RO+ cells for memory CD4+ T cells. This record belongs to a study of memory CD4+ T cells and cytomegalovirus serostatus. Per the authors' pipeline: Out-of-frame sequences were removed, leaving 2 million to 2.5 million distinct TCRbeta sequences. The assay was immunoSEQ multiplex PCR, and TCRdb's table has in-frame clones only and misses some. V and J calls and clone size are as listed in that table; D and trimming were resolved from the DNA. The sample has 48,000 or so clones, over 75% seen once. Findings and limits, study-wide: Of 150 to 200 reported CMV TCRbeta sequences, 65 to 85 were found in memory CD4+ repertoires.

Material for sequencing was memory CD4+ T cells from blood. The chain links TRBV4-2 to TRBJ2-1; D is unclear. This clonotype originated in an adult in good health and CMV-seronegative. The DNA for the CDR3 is TGTGCCAGCAGCCAAGACGGAAAGGGTCGTTCGGAGCAGTTCTTC. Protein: CASSQDGKGRSEQFF.